This TCR beta chain was captured in a study of post-analysis software for immune sequencing data. Study results and limitations: Significantly decreased normalized Chao1 diversity was recorded for multiple sclerosis patients relative to controls. Elevated frequency relative to controls characterized several TRBV segments in patients, TRBV5-6, TRBV5-1 and TRBV20-1 among them.

TCR beta cDNA libraries had unique molecular identifiers. The T cell input of roughly 1 to 11 million gave about 470,000 cDNA molecules. TCRdb independently ran MiXCR on the PCR reads; one entry per CDR3 protein. Altogether around 710,000 distinct CDR3 sequences are present, 46% being singletons, with the ten largest covering roughly 4.4%. A note on this clonotype: Its antigen is unidentified.

CDR1 is SGHTA and CDR2 is FQGTGA in the germline V gene. V was cut by 1 base and J by 10 bases, with 23 bases left in between. The CDR3 loop spans 17 amino acids. Sequences were obtained from blood. The chain uses TRBV7-3 and TRBJ2-1; the D gene is possibly TRBD2 (7 bases). The sequence came from a girl under 18 with multiple sclerosis. CDR3 region: CASSLRGGAGEINEQFF. The CDR3 DNA follows: TGTGCCAGCAGCTTAAGGGGGGGGGCAGGGGAGATCAACGAGCAGTTCTTC.